This T cell receptor beta chain was profiled in a study of blood T cell repertoires in COVID-19. About the research overall: COVID-19 samples, acute and convalescent, were from the United States, Italy and Spain.

This clone was counted between two and nine times. The assay was immunoSEQ multiplex PCR, and TCRdb's table has in-frame clones only and misses some. The data show 40,000 to 50,000 clones, approximately 90% seen once. Germline V lookup: CDR1 PRHDT, CDR2 FYEKMQ (reference sequence). CDR3 length equals 15 residues. Trimming took 5 bases from V and 5 from J, leaving 16 bases between them. The rearrangement uses TRBV13 and TRBJ2-1; possible D gene TRBD1, 7 bases. The sequencing input was peripheral blood. This TCR derives from a man in his fifties or sixties with acute or convalescent COVID-19. The CDR3 here is CASSGGTVLNNEQFF. DNA of the CDR3: TGTGCCAGCAGCGGGGGGACAGTTTTAAACAATGAGCAGTTCTTC. The whole variable domain, filled in from reference TRBV13 and TRBJ2-1, reads AAGVIQSPRHLIKEKRETATLKCYPIPRHDTVYWYQQGPGQDPQFLISFYEKMQSDKGSIPDRFSAQQFSDYHSELNMSSLELGDSALYFCASSGGTVLNNEQFFGPGTRLTVL.